Presented here are 10 T cell receptor beta chains from one specimen sequenced in a study of persistence of HIV-infected CD4 T cells. The immunoSEQ assay was version 4, run in survey mode. Produced via immunoSEQ multiplex PCR; TCRdb's table is partial and in-frame only. The sample shows approximately 15,000 clones, over 60% of them seen only once. Lysates of CMV-infected fibroblasts at approximately 9.6 ug/mL stimulated these cells. Sorting selected CD4+ T cells upregulating both CD40 ligand and CD69. For these receptors, no antigen is known. The source was CD4+ T cells sorted from PBMCs after roughly 18-hour stimulation, collected from a patient who received antiretroviral therapy. All receptors come from an adult man with HIV who was CMV-seropositive.

J is TRBJ2-7 and V is TRBV5-1; 7 nucleotides line up with TRBD1. The CDR3 spans 14 residues. V lost 4 bases and J lost 3; bases outside the gene matches: 7. The germline CDR1 and CDR2 sequences are SGHRS and YFSETQ. The CDR3 sequence is CASSTARDSYEQYF. DNA for the CDR3: TGCGCCAGCAGCACCGCCCGGGACAGCTACGAGCAGTACTTC.

The gene calls are TRBV19 and TRBJ1-1; TRBD1 matches 9 bases. Germline V gene data show CDR1 as LNHDA and CDR2 as SQIVND (reference sequence). V lost 9 bases, J lost 3 bases, and 8 bases stayed unmatched. The CDR3 consists of 14 residues. In nucleotides, the CDR3 is TGTGCCAGCGCCCCGGGACAGGGCTACACTGAAGCTTTCTTT. Protein: CASAPGQGYTEAFF.

The genes are TRBV7-3 and TRBJ1-1; 7 bases fit TRBD1. This CDR3 spans 12 amino acids. Losses at the gene ends were 4 bases for V and 12 bases for J; bases not matched to a gene: 8. Germline V gene sequence: CDR1 SGHTA, CDR2 FQGTGA. CDR3 coding DNA: TGTGCCAGCAGCTCGAGGGACAGTTCCCCTTTCTTT. Protein sequence: CASSSRDSSPFF.

The chain is built from TRBV28 and TRBJ1-5; weak D call: TRBD1 (5 bases). This CDR3 has 15 residues. CDR1 is MDHEN and CDR2 is SYDVKM in the germline V gene. The ends were cut back, 1 base at V and 2 bases at J, with 9 bases in the middle. In DNA, the CDR3 is TGTGCCAGCAGTTTATTGACAGTAGGCAATCAGCCCCAGCATTTT. Residues: CASSLLTVGNQPQHF.

J is TRBJ2-2 and V is TRBV28; D ambiguous. V lost 2 bases and J lost 8, with 6 bases in between. Germline CDR1 is MDHEN and CDR2 is SYDVKM. The CDR3 consists of 12 residues. CDR3 in amino acids: CASSLRVGELFF. The CDR3 DNA reads as TGTGCCAGCAGTTTAAGGGTTGGGGAGCTGTTTTTT.

The chain recombines TRBV2 with TRBJ1-5; D is undetermined. There are 15 residues in the CDR3. Germline V gives CDR1 SNHLY, CDR2 FYNNEI. The V and J ends lost 6 bases and 1 base respectively, with 13 bases between them. This CDR3 is CASRRHSQSNQPQHF. The CDR3 coding sequence is TGTGCCAGCAGACGGCACAGTCAAAGCAATCAGCCCCAGCATTTT.

The genes are TRBV28 and TRBJ1-6, with 8 bases fitting TRBD1. The CDR3 is 14 residues long. The germline gives CDR1 MDHEN, CDR2 SYDVKM. V lost 6 bases and J lost 8; bases outside the gene matches: 6. CDR3: CASSRTGQDSPLHF. CDR3 DNA sequence: TGTGCCAGCAGCAGGACAGGGCAAGATTCACCCCTCCACTTT.

The chain links TRBV29-1 to TRBJ2-1; 9 bases are shared with TRBD2. The V and J ends lost 7 bases and 4 bases, in that order; junction bases with no gene match: 8. The germline V gene encodes CDR1 SQVTM and CDR2 ANQGSEA. The CDR3 is made up of 14 amino acids. The CDR3 DNA is TGCAGCGCCGGAGGGGCGGGGGGGTACAATGAGCAGTTCTTC. Its protein product is CSAGGAGGYNEQFF.

This chain uses TRBV10-1 with TRBJ2-7; a possible D gene is TRBD1 (5 bases). This CDR3 has 14 amino acids. Germline V gene lookup returns CDR1 WNHNN and CDR2 SYGVQD (reference sequence). The V end lost 2 bases, the J end lost 5 bases, and 13 bases lay between the germline ends. The DNA of the CDR3 is TGCGCCAGCAGTGAGACAGGACCAAGCCACGAGCAGTACTTC. This translates into CASSETGPSHEQYF.

The chain couples TRBV27 to TRBJ1-2, with D perhaps TRBD1 (6 bases). The CDR3 has 18 amino acids. CDR1 is MNHEY, CDR2 SMNVEV, per germline (reference sequence). Trimming removed 0 bases from V and 7 bases from J, with 24 bases in between. In DNA form, the CDR3 reads TGTGCCAGCAGTTTATCCCTCCATATGACAGGAGGGATGGGTGGCTACACCTTC. Its translation is CASSLSLHMTGGMGGYTF.